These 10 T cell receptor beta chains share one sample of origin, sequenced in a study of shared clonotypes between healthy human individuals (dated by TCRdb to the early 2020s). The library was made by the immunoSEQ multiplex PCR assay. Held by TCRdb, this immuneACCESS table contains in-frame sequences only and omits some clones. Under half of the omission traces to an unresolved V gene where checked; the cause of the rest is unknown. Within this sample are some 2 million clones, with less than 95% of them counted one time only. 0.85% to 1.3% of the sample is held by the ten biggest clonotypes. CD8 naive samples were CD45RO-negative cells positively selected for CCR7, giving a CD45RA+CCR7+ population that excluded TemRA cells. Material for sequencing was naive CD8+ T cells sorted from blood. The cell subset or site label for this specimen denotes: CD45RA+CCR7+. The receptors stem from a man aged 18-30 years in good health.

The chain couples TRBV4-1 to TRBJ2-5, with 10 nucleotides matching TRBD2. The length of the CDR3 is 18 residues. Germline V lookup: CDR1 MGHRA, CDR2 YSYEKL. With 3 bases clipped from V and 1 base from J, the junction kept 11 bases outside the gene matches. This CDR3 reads CASSHPSREREGQETQYF. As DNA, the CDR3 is TGCGCCAGCAGCCACCCCTCGAGGGAGCGGGAGGGCCAAGAGACCCAGTACTTC.

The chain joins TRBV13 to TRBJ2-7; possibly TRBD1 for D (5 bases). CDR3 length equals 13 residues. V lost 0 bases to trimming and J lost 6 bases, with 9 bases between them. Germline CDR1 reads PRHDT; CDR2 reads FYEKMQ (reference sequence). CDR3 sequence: CASSLGPDSEQYF. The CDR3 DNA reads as TGTGCCAGCAGCTTAGGCCCAGACAGCGAGCAGTACTTC. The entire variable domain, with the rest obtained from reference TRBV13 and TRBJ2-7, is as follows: AAGVIQSPRHLIKEKRETATLKCYPIPRHDTVYWYQQGPGQDPQFLISFYEKMQSDKGSIPDRFSAQQFSDYHSELNMSSLELGDSALYFCASSLGPDSEQYFGPGTRLTVT.

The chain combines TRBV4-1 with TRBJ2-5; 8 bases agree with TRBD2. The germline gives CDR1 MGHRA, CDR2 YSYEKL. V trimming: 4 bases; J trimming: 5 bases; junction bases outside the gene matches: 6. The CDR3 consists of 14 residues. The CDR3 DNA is TGCGCCAGCAGCCCCGGGACTAGAAGCGAGACCCAGTACTTC. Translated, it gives CASSPGTRSETQYF.

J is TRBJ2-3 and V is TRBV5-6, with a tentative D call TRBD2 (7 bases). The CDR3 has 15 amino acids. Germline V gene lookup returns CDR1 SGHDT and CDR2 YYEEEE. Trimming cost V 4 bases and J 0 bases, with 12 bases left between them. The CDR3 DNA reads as TGTGCCAGCAGCAAGGGGGGGCGGAGCACAGATACGCAGTATTTT. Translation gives CASSKGGRSTDTQYF.

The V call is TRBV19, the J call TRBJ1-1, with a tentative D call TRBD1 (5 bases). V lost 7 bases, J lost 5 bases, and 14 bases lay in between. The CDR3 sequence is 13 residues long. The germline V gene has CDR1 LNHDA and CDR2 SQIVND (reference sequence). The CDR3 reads CASTPGVGTEAFF. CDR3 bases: TGTGCCAGTACCCCGGGGGTCGGAACTGAAGCTTTCTTT.

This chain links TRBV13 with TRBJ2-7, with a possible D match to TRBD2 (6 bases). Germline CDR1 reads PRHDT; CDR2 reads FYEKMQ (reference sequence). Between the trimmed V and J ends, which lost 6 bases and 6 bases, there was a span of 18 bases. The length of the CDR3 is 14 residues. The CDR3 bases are TGTGCCAGCAGTCCGGGACTGGACGGATCCGAGCAGTACTTC. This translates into CASSPGLDGSEQYF.

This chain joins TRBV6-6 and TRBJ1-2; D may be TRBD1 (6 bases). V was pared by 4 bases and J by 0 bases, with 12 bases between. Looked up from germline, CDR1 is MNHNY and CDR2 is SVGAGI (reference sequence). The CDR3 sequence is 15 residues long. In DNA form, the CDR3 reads TGTGCCAGCAGTTGGGGGGACATTACTAACTATGGCTACACCTTC. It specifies CASSWGDITNYGYTF.

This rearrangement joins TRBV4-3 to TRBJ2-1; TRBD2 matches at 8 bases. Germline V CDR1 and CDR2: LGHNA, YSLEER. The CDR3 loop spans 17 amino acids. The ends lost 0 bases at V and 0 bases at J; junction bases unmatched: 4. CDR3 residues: CASSQEVSGTSYNEQFF. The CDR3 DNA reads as TGCGCCAGCAGCCAAGAGGTTAGCGGGACCTCCTACAATGAGCAGTTCTTC.

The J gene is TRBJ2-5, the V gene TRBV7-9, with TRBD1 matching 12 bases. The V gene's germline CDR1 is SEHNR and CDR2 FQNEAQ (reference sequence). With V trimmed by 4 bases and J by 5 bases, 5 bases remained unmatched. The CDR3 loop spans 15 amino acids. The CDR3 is CASSSGTGGLETQYF. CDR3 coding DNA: TGTGCCAGCAGCTCCGGGACAGGGGGCCTGGAGACCCAGTACTTC.

CDR3 in amino acids: CASSSFAGGEYNEQFF. In DNA form, the CDR3 reads TGTGCCAGCAGTTCCTTCGCGGGAGGTGAATACAATGAGCAGTTCTTC. The rearrangement joins TRBV6-5 to TRBJ2-1; TRBD2 agrees at 8 bases. This CDR3 region has 16 residues. Germline assignment: CDR1 MNHEY and CDR2 SVGAGI. With 4 bases clipped from V and 4 bases from J, the junction kept 9 bases outside the gene matches.